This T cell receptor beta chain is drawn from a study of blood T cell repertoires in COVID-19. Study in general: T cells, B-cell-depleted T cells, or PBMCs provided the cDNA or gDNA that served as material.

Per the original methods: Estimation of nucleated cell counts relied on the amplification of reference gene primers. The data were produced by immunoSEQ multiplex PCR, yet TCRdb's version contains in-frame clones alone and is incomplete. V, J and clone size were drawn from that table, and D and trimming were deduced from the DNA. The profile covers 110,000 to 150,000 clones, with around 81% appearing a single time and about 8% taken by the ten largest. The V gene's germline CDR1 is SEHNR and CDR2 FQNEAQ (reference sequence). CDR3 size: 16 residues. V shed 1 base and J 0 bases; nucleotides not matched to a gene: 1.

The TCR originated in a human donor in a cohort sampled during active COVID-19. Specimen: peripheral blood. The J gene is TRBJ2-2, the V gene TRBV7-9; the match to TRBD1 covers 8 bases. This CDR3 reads CASSLGDRSNTGELFF. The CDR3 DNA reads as TGTGCCAGCAGCTTAGGGGACAGGTCGAACACCGGGGAGCTGTTTTTT.